This record concerns one TCR beta chain sequence. It lacks a known antigen. Per-base quality was not reported, and no clone a single base away is much larger than it. Donors were healthy HIV-negative adults with no recently reported acute infections or vaccinations. Only Caucasian adults living in Nashville, Tennessee, USA were represented among the donors. CD4+ T cells were enriched by magnetic negative selection, after which naive cells were positively selected on CD45RA and the negative fraction was taken as the memory subset. After blood collection by leukapheresis, PBMCs were isolated using Ficoll-Histopaque density gradient centrifugation and then cryopreserved in the vapor phase of liquid nitrogen. Analytical flow cytometry was used to check the purity and quantity of every magnetically sorted T cell population. From each sorted fraction, genomic DNA was isolated and quantified by UV absorbance on a Nanodrop 2000c.

From the germline V gene, CDR1 is LGHNA and CDR2 is YSLEER. From the cysteine through the phenylalanine, the CDR3 covers 15 amino acids. Kept here is only the CDR3 DNA, which spans 45 bases and is read in frame from base 1. V trim: 1 base; J trim: 4 bases; unmatched bases: 4. TCR CDR3 regions were amplified from genomic DNA by multiplex PCR using the deep immunoSEQ assay. For each cell subset, the extracted genomic DNA was distributed evenly across all wells of several immunoSEQ 96-well plates, and each plate served as one replicate. Each replicate PCR for sorted subsets received around 200 ng genomic DNA, equal to roughly 30,000 T cell genomes. Purified libraries were measured with a Qubit 3.0 fluorometer, size-checked on a Bioanalyzer 2100, and measured again with the KAPA Library Quantification kit. Each immunoSEQ 96-well plate was sequenced on its own single-read 150-cycle Illumina NextSeq 550 flow cell. As for how the authors treated the data: The immunoSEQ output contained only junctional sequences without quality scores, so filtering could not match that applied to full-length reads. Sequences were annotated with PyIR, a Python wrapper for IgBLAST v1.9, and V/J genes and CDR3 were assigned using IMGT germline references. Reads were filtered out if the reads had weak V/J assignments (E-value above 1e-6), no CDR3, stop codons, out-of-frame junctions, or ambiguous translated residues. V3J clonotypes were defined as sequences sharing an identical inferred V gene, J gene, and CDR3 amino acid sequence. Percentage overlap between repertoires was calculated by dividing the number of shared unique clonotypes by the size of the smaller repertoire. RTK rarefaction, the Chao1 estimator, and Recon v2.1 estimates of unobserved clonotypes were used to assess repertoire richness. OLGA was used to compute generation probabilities for all TCRbeta clonotypes that the gDNA method yielded from four donors. Sourced from immuneACCESS, this table was stored by TCRdb with only in-frame sequences that have V and J called. A share of the clones is absent; for the studies checked, an unresolved V gene accounts for under half, and the remainder has no known explanation. V and J calls plus clone size are reproduced from that table; the DNA served to infer D and trimming. This sample comprises around 1.6 million clones, roughly 98% of them detected only once. The top ten clonotypes cover roughly 0.45% of the sample.

These data come from a study of shared clonotypes between healthy human individuals (TCRdb year 2020). Background for the entire study: The cohort comprised two women and a few men aged 18 to 49 years. Blood TCR repertoires of four to six healthy adults were deeply sequenced to estimate repertoire size and the extent of clonotype sharing between individuals. For each donor, CD4 naive and CD4 memory were each run on three plates, CD8 naive on two plates, and CD8 memory on one plate. To increase sequencing depth and limit assay-specific biases, different laboratories used diverse techniques to prepare libraries and sequence TCR repertoires. Between about 0.85 and 9.5 billion PBMCs per donor were obtained by leukapheresis.

Study-wide conclusions, independent of this receptor: Rarefaction of sorted-subset datasets indicated incomplete sequencing despite the large sequencing depth. Pairwise subsampling indicated that sequencing depth was expected to affect the degree of clonotype sharing among donors. Larger estimated clonotype richness was generally found for naive subsets than for memory subsets. Compared with non-shared clonotypes, clonotypes shared by all four sorted-subset donors had higher generation probabilities. Sampling was restricted to blood, and TCR repertoires in tissues likely differ from the TCR repertoires found in blood. Sharing across a handful of donors was observed for approximately 4.6% of naive CD4, 3% to 3.5% of naive CD8, over 2% of memory CD4, and roughly 0.4% of memory CD8 clonotypes. The genetic and exposure-history diversity represented was limited by the small number of donors.

The source of this sequence is a man younger than 45 in good health. The sequence links TRBV4-3 to TRBJ1-5; 7 bases in the middle match TRBD1. The sample comprised naive CD4+ T cells sorted from blood. The sample's cell subset or site label, decoded: CD45RA+ positively selected. In nucleotide form, the sequence is TGCGCCAGCAGCCAAGGACAGGGTAGGAATCAGCCCCAGCATTTT. It is translated as CASSQGQGRNQPQHF.